This T cell receptor beta chain was observed in a study of PD-1 blockade in mismatch repair-deficient tumors. Study-wide context: Patients had approximately 12 mismatch repair-deficient cancer types, all previously treated and progressing.

Every patient had mismatch repair deficiency by PCR or immunohistochemistry. Study-wide points: Tumor-resident clones, often undetectable pretreatment in blood, expanded then contracted after pembrolizumab.

With respect to this clone: What it binds is unknown.

Trimming pared 0 bases from V and 8 bases from J, leaving 14 bases between. The CDR3 totals 15 residues. The germline V gene has CDR1 MNHNS and CDR2 SASEGT. Sequencing used immunoSEQ multiplex PCR; TCRdb keeps in-frame clones, though not all of them. In the table there are 15,000 or so clones, approximately 81% of which are singletons. This TCR was recovered from an adult with mismatch repair-deficient cancer. The V call is TRBV6-1, the J call TRBJ2-1; a weak D match, TRBD2 (6 bases). The material sequenced was PBMCs, taken before pembrolizumab treatment. The CDR3, as DNA: TGTGCCAGCAGTGAAGCCTCCGGCGGGGTCGATGAGCAGTTCTTC. Encoded protein: CASSEASGGVDEQFF.